This T cell receptor beta chain was retrieved from a study of tumor and adjacent non-tumor tissue in lung cancer. At the level of the study: Patients comprised 12 adenocarcinoma, a couple of squamous cell carcinoma and 1 small cell lung cancer. Each sample yielded around 4.2 million productive TCRbeta reads on average. General study results and limits: Significantly higher TCR diversity was found in tumor than normal lung. Tumor repertoires had a smaller top 100 clone share than normal lung.

Comments on this clonotype: Its specificity is unknown.

The library came from three nested PCR rounds adapted from ARM-PCR protocols. TCRdb ran MiXCR on the multiplex PCR reads and lists one entry per CDR3 protein. The sample lists some 80,000 distinct CDR3 sequences, roughly 80% occurring once. RNA was extracted from bulk tissue without any cell sorting. The normal lung tissue was taken more than 3 cm from the tumor edge. This clonotype originated in a man in his 60s with non-small cell lung cancer. The sequencing sample was made of distant non-tumor lung tissue.

The CDR3, as DNA: TGCGTCAGTGGCCAAGATAGAGGGGGCACCACAGATACGCAGTATTTT. Protein product: CVSGQDRGGTTDTQYF. The chain combines TRBV4-3 with TRBJ2-3; TRBD1 agrees at 7 bases. Germline V gives CDR1 LGHNA, CDR2 YSLEER. The CDR3 runs to 16 residues.